Presented here are 19 T cell receptor beta chains from one specimen sequenced in a study of blood T cell repertoires in COVID-19. The table came from immunoSEQ multiplex PCR; TCRdb's copy has only in-frame clones and leaves some out. This table holds over 300,000 clones, nearly 90% found once. Specimen: peripheral blood. These receptors came from a man aged 18 to 30 with active or convalescent COVID-19.

V gene TRBV27 combines with J gene TRBJ2-7, with TRBD1 matching over 9 bases. The CDR3 sequence is 15 residues long. Germline values: CDR1 MNHEY, CDR2 SMNVEV (reference sequence). Trimming removed 0 bases from V and 3 bases from J; junction bases left unmatched: 3. DNA of the CDR3: TGTGCCAGCAGTTTATCCACAGGGGGCATCTACGAGCAGTACTTC. It translates to CASSLSTGGIYEQYF.

There are a few counts of this clone. The same CDR3 arises from other DNA sequences in this sample as well. The gene calls are TRBV28 and TRBJ1-3; a weak D match, TRBD1 (5 bases). Germline CDR1 MDHEN, CDR2 SYDVKM. The ends were cut back, 5 bases at V and 0 bases at J, with 8 bases in the middle. CDR3 length: 14 residues. Here the CDR3 DNA reads TGTGCCAGCAGTACAGGCGGCTCTGGAAACACCATATATTTT. Residues: CASSTGGSGNTIYF.

The DNA of the CDR3 is TGTGCCAGCTCACCGGCGGGACAGGCAAACTATGGCTACACCTTC. The encoded protein is CASSPAGQANYGYTF. This chain links TRBV18 with TRBJ1-2; TRBD1 aligns across 8 bases. V dropped 3 bases and J dropped 2; count of bases not matched to a gene: 5. CDR1 is KGHSH and CDR2 is LQKENI in the germline V gene. This CDR3 spans 15 amino acids.

The CDR3: CASSIGVNSPLHF. CDR3 DNA: TGTGCCAGCAGCATAGGGGTCAATTCACCCCTCCACTTT. The chain uses TRBV27 and TRBJ1-6; perhaps TRBD1 as D (5 bases). The CDR3 contains 13 residues. V dropped 6 bases and J dropped 7 bases, with 10 bases sitting between them. Germline V gene data show CDR1 as MNHEY and CDR2 as SMNVEV (reference sequence).

V gene TRBV7-8 combines with J gene TRBJ1-4; D is uncertain. The germline CDR1 and CDR2 sequences are SGHVS and FQNEAQ. The CDR3 is made up of 14 amino acids. V was clipped by 2 bases and J by 5 bases, with 9 bases between them. The CDR3 nucleotides are TGTGCCAGCAGCTTATACAGCTACAATGAAAAACTGTTTTTT. Encoded protein: CASSLYSYNEKLFF. Variable domain in full (rest from reference TRBV7-8 and TRBJ1-4): GAGVSQSPRYKVAKRGQDVALRCDPISGHVSLFWYQQALGQGPEFLTYFQNEAQLDKSGLPSDRFFAERPEGSVSTLKIQRTQQEDSAVYLCASSLYSYNEKLFFGSGTQLSVL.

As for this clone: The sample has other DNA sequences that encode this CDR3 too. The rearrangement uses TRBV6-5 and TRBJ1-2, with D maybe TRBD1 (6 bases). The V and J ends lost 5 bases and 4 bases respectively, with 11 bases between them. The CDR3 loop spans 13 amino acids. Germline assignment: CDR1 MNHEY and CDR2 SVGAGI. The chain's CDR3 is CASSPTGSYGYTF. The DNA for the CDR3 is TGTGCCAGCAGTCCTACAGGGTCCTATGGCTACACCTTC.

The V gene is TRBV19, the J gene TRBJ1-6; tentative D call: TRBD1 (6 bases). The V gene's germline CDR1 is LNHDA and CDR2 SQIVND (reference sequence). CDR3 size: 17 residues. Trimming removed 6 bases from V and 0 bases from J, with 15 bases in between. The CDR3 DNA is TGTGCCAGTAGCCTGACCGGACAGTTCTCCTATAATTCACCCCTCCACTTT. Translating it yields CASSLTGQFSYNSPLHF. Combining the CDR3 with reference TRBV19 and TRBJ1-6 gives the whole variable domain DGGITQSPKYLFRKEGQNVTLSCEQNLNHDAMYWYRQDPGQGLRLIYYSQIVNDFQKGDIAEGYSVSREKKESFPLTVTSAQKNPTAFYLCASSLTGQFSYNSPLHFGNGTRLTVT.

This clone was seen a handful of times. The chain joins TRBV7-2 to TRBJ2-2; maybe TRBD1 (6 bases). The CDR3 has 16 amino acids. Germline-derived CDR1 and CDR2 are SGHTA and FQGNSA. V was trimmed by 1 base and J by 4 bases, leaving 13 bases between them. The CDR3 sequence is CASSLEGTIGTGELFF. CDR3 nucleotide sequence: TGTGCCAGCAGCTTAGAGGGGACAATTGGCACCGGGGAGCTGTTTTTT.

This CDR3 reads CASIEQGVSTDTQYF. CDR3 coding DNA: TGTGCCAGCATCGAACAGGGGGTTAGCACAGATACGCAGTATTTT. The J gene is TRBJ2-3, the V gene TRBV7-9, with 8 bases that match TRBD1. CDR1 and CDR2 from the germline V gene are SEHNR and FQNEAQ (reference sequence). The ends lost 7 bases at V and 0 bases at J; junction bases unmatched: 6. This CDR3 is built from 15 residues.

The V call is TRBV6-4, the J call TRBJ2-1; 10 nucleotides agree with TRBD1. V lost 0 bases to trimming and J lost 7 bases; unmatched junction nucleotides: 6. Germline V gives CDR1 MRHNA, CDR2 SNTAGT. The CDR3 has 16 amino acids. CDR3 amino acids: CASSDSGTGVGNEQFF. DNA of the CDR3: TGTGCCAGCAGTGACTCCGGGACAGGGGTCGGGAATGAGCAGTTCTTC.

The chain combines TRBV28 with TRBJ1-6, with a weak D call TRBD1 (6 bases). V was trimmed by 3 bases and J by 9 bases, leaving 15 bases between them. This CDR3 comprises 15 residues. Germline-derived CDR1 and CDR2 are MDHEN and SYDVKM. The CDR3 region has the DNA TGTGCCAGCAGTTTGGCAGGGGCTTTAAGTTCACCCCTCCACTTT. As protein: CASSLAGALSSPLHF.

The V call is TRBV4-1, the J call TRBJ2-7, with 7 positions matching TRBD2. Germline V CDR1 and CDR2: MGHRA, YSYEKL. This CDR3 is 17 amino acids long. Trimming at V came to 0 bases and at J to 4 bases, leaving 12 bases not matched to a gene. This chain's CDR3 is CASSQDQGAGVRYEQYF. The CDR3 bases are TGCGCCAGCAGCCAAGACCAGGGCGCGGGAGTTCGGTACGAGCAGTACTTC.

The chain carries TRBV4-2 and TRBJ2-7; D not resolved. V lost 1 base to trimming and J lost 0 bases, with 10 bases between them. The CDR3 covers 15 residues. The V gene's germline CDR1 is LGHNA and CDR2 YNFKEQ. CDR3 protein: CASSQVARSSYEQYF. The CDR3 nucleotides read TGTGCCAGCAGCCAAGTAGCCCGGAGCTCCTACGAGCAGTACTTC.

The chain links TRBV4-3 to TRBJ1-4; no firm D call. Germline V lookup: CDR1 LGHNA, CDR2 YSLEER. The CDR3 consists of 16 residues. V dropped 0 bases and J dropped 0 bases, with 8 bases sitting between them. In DNA form, the CDR3 reads TGCGCCAGCAGCCAAGATTTCGGTGCAACTAATGAAAAACTGTTTTTT. Translating gives CASSQDFGATNEKLFF.

The rearrangement joins TRBV6-5 to TRBJ1-1; D is perhaps TRBD1 (6 bases). This CDR3 contains 12 residues. CDR1 is MNHEY, CDR2 SVGAGI, per germline. Trimming took 7 bases from V and 11 from J, leaving 17 bases between them. Here the CDR3 DNA reads TGTGCCAGCACCTACAAAGGGGGTCAGGCTTTCTTT. This codes for CASTYKGGQAFF.

The V call is TRBV4-3, the J call TRBJ1-1; TRBD1 matches 9 bases. V shed 4 bases, J shed 3 bases, and the junction held 9 bases outside the gene matches. This CDR3 is 16 amino acids long. Per the germline V gene, CDR1 is LGHNA and CDR2 is YSLEER. The CDR3 DNA reads as TGCGCCAGCAGCCGCAACACAGGGGGCGCGGACACTGAAGCTTTCTTT. Translated, it gives CASSRNTGGADTEAFF.

This chain uses TRBV10-3 with TRBJ1-1, with 8 bases fitting TRBD1. The CDR3 sequence is 14 residues long. The V gene end was trimmed by 4 bases and the J gene end by 1 base; junction bases not matched to a gene: 2. From germline, CDR1 is ENHRY and CDR2 SYGVKD. The chain's CDR3 is CAISADRENTEAFF. The DNA of the CDR3 is TGTGCCATCAGTGCGGACAGGGAGAACACTGAAGCTTTCTTT.

This sequence joins TRBV19 and TRBJ1-2, with 9 bases fitting TRBD1. CDR1 is LNHDA and CDR2 is SQIVND in the germline V gene (reference sequence). This CDR3 is built from 15 residues. The trim removed 2 bases at V and 2 bases at J, leaving 3 bases unmatched. The CDR3 coding sequence is TGTGCCAGTAGTATAAAGGGGACAGGGAACTATGGCTACACCTTC. Protein: CASSIKGTGNYGYTF.

The chain is built from TRBV2 and TRBJ2-5; D might be TRBD1 (5 bases). The CDR3 is made up of 12 amino acids. Trimming cost V 9 bases and J 7 bases, with 15 bases left between them. The germline gives CDR1 SNHLY, CDR2 FYNNEI. The DNA for the CDR3 is TGTGCCAGACAGGCGAGCCAGCGGACCCAGTACTTC. It codes for CARQASQRTQYF.